The 19 T cell receptor beta chains presented below share a single source sample, sequenced in a study of T cells in Graves' hyperthyroidism and ophthalmopathy. TCR beta CDR3 regions were amplified from RNA. RT-PCR in the first round (using the HTBI primer set) targeted the TCR CDR3. TCRdb called the multiplex PCR reads again in MiXCR, with one record for every CDR3 protein. Here the sample spans hundreds of thousands of distinct CDR3 sequences, around 22% being singletons. The sequencing sample was made of blood. These receptor sequences come from a woman aged 30 to 39 with Graves' ophthalmopathy.

V and J are TRBV28 and TRBJ2-5, with 9 bases matching TRBD1. After removal of 1 base from V and 0 bases from J, the junction contained 3 bases not matched to a gene. This CDR3 is 16 amino acids long. Germline V CDR1 and CDR2: MDHEN, SYDVKM. The CDR3, as DNA: TGTGCCAGCAGTTTATTTGGGACAGGGCACCAAGAGACCCAGTACTTC. Its protein product is CASSLFGTGHQETQYF.

The V call is TRBV2, the J call TRBJ2-7; 8 bases are a match to TRBD1. CDR3 size: 13 residues. V trimming: 10 bases; J trimming: 0 bases; junction bases outside the gene matches: 5. Germline assignment: CDR1 SNHLY and CDR2 FYNNEI. The CDR3 region has the DNA TGTGCCACCCGGACAGGGAGCTCCTACGAGCAGTACTTC. Protein sequence: CATRTGSSYEQYF.

This clonotype was seen more than once but under ten times. The V and J genes are TRBV6-1 and TRBJ1-5; D possibly corresponds to TRBD1 (6 bases). V shed 0 bases and J shed 1 base, with 10 bases lying between them. This CDR3 has 16 residues. Germline V CDR1 and CDR2: MNHNS, SASEGT. This CDR3 is CASSEAQGLSNQPQHF. CDR3 coding DNA: TGTGCCAGCAGTGAAGCGCAGGGGCTGAGCAATCAGCCCCAGCATTTT.

This chain joins TRBV19 and TRBJ2-2, with D tentatively TRBD1 (6 bases). CDR1 is LNHDA, CDR2 SQIVND, per germline (reference sequence). Trimming removed 3 bases from V and 7 bases from J, with 18 bases in between. This CDR3 has 16 amino acids. CDR3 nucleotide sequence: TGTGCCAGTAGTATCAATACCCAGGGGTATAGCGGGGAGCTGTTTTTT. It translates to CASSINTQGYSGELFF.

The CDR3 sequence is CASSQLAVDYEQYF. CDR3 bases: TGCGCCAGCAGTCAGTTGGCAGTAGACTACGAGCAGTACTTC. The chain couples TRBV10-2 to TRBJ2-7; D uncertain. V shed 5 bases and J shed 3 bases, with 14 bases lying between them. CDR3 length: 14 residues. From germline, CDR1 is WSHSY and CDR2 SAAADI.

The J gene is TRBJ1-2, the V gene TRBV5-4; tentative D call: TRBD1 (5 bases). Trimming pared 2 bases from V and 4 bases from J, leaving 15 bases between. Germline loops: CDR1 SGHNT, CDR2 YYREEE (reference sequence). The CDR3 runs 15 residues. The CDR3 sequence is CASSFSQSGGYGYTF. For the CDR3, the DNA is TGTGCCAGCAGCTTCAGTCAGTCGGGGGGCTATGGCTACACCTTC.

This clonotype was picked up many times. The chain employs TRBV12-3 or TRBV12-4 and TRBJ1-5; D gene unclear. Trimming stripped 3 bases from V and 2 bases from J, with 8 bases between. The CDR3 sequence is 14 residues long. In nucleotides, the CDR3 is TGTGCCAGCAGTTTTCGGGTCGGCAATCAGCCCCAGCATTTT. This translates into CASSFRVGNQPQHF.

The chain carries TRBV12-3 or TRBV12-4 and TRBJ2-7; D is perhaps TRBD2 (7 bases). The CDR3 runs 14 residues. V dropped 2 bases and J dropped 4 bases, with 12 bases sitting between them. The CDR3 loop is CASSLSGGPYEQYF. The CDR3 nucleotides read TGTGCCAGCAGTTTATCGGGGGGCCCTTACGAGCAGTACTTC.

The sample holds a few counts of this clonotype. The V gene is TRBV2, the J gene TRBJ2-7, with D uncertain. This CDR3 spans 13 amino acids. Germline CDR1 and CDR2: SNHLY and FYNNEI. Trimming shortened V by 6 bases and J by 3 bases, and 12 bases separated the two germline ends. CDR3: CASRLTENYEQYF. The CDR3 nucleotides are TGTGCCAGCAGATTGACGGAGAACTACGAGCAGTACTTC. The full variable domain, rest sourced from reference TRBV2 and TRBJ2-7, is EPEVTQTPSHQVTQMGQEVILRCVPISNHLYFYWYRQILGQKVEFLVSFYNNEISEKSEIFDDQFSVERPDGSNFTLKIRSTKLEDSAMYFCASRLTENYEQYFGPGTRLTVT.

This clonotype was seen at least ten times. The rearrangement uses TRBV20-1 and TRBJ1-2; weak D call: TRBD1 (6 bases). Deletions cut 4 bases from V and 8 bases from J, with 17 bases between. The CDR3 runs 13 residues. CDR1 DFQATT and CDR2 SNEGSKA come from the germline V gene (reference sequence). In DNA, the CDR3 is TGCAGTGCTAAGCCACAGGGCGTAGAGGGCTACACCTTC. This codes for CSAKPQGVEGYTF.

This clonotype came up a few times. CDR3 nucleotides: TGCGCCAGCAGCAGGACTACTTACAATGAGCAGTTCTTC. It codes for CASSRTTYNEQFF. The rearrangement links TRBV5-1 to TRBJ2-1, with D tentatively TRBD2 (6 bases). This CDR3 is 13 amino acids long. Germline CDR1 and CDR2: SGHRS and YFSETQ. Trimming took off 4 bases at V and 4 bases at J, with 9 bases between the two ends.

About this clonotype itself: The CDR3 end shows no conserved phenylalanine or tryptophan, and so a read error is likely. V is TRBV5-1 and J is TRBJ2-2, with TRBD1 identical over 8 bases. The CDR3 covers 15 residues. The germline V gene has CDR1 SGHRS and CDR2 YFSETQ. Trimming cost V 0 bases and J 3 bases; bases outside gene matches: 1. The CDR3 reads CASSLGQGYTGELFL. CDR3 DNA sequence: TGCGCCAGCAGCTTGGGACAGGGGTACACCGGGGAGCTGTTTTTG.

This sequence joins TRBV5-1 and TRBJ2-5; 7 nucleotides align to TRBD2. The trim removed 4 bases at V and 2 bases at J, leaving 5 bases unmatched. Germline assignment: CDR1 SGHRS and CDR2 YFSETQ. The CDR3 consists of 14 residues. The DNA for the CDR3 is TGCGCCAGCAGCCTGACTAGCCCTCAAGAGACCCAGTACTTC. It yields the protein CASSLTSPQETQYF.

The sample holds many counts of this clonotype. This rearrangement joins TRBV12-3 or TRBV12-4 to TRBJ2-5; D gene uncertain. The CDR3 contains 14 residues. The V gene lost 5 bases and the J gene lost 2 bases, with 12 bases spanning the gap. This CDR3 is CASSIGPGQETQYF. DNA of the CDR3: TGTGCCAGCAGTATCGGTCCCGGACAAGAGACCCAGTACTTC.

This clonotype was found many times. The V gene is TRBV28, the J gene TRBJ2-7, with 9 positions matching TRBD1. Germline assignment: CDR1 MDHEN and CDR2 SYDVKM. The CDR3 loop spans 15 amino acids. V dropped 0 bases and J dropped 3; count of bases not matched to a gene: 3. CDR3 loop: CASSLWTGGDYEQYF. As DNA, the CDR3 is TGTGCCAGCAGTTTATGGACAGGGGGGGACTACGAGCAGTACTTC. Filled out from reference TRBV28 and TRBJ2-7, the complete variable domain reads DVKVTQSSRYLVKRTGEKVFLECVQDMDHENMFWYRQDPGLGLRLIYFSYDVKMKEKGDIPEGYSVSREKKERFSLILESASTNQTSMYLCASSLWTGGDYEQYFGPGTRLTVT.

This rearrangement joins TRBV27 to TRBJ1-5, with 8 bases lining up with TRBD1. Losses at the gene ends were 5 bases for V and 3 bases for J; bases not matched to a gene: 6. CDR1 and CDR2 from the germline V gene are MNHEY and SMNVEV (reference sequence). There are 15 residues in the CDR3. CDR3 bases: TGTGCCAGCAGTCAAGACAGGGGATACAATCAGCCCCAGCATTTT. It encodes CASSQDRGYNQPQHF.

This clonotype was found many times. This chain uses TRBV5-1 with TRBJ1-1; TRBD1 might be the D (5 bases). Looked up from germline, CDR1 is SGHRS and CDR2 is YFSETQ. The germline V and J ends were trimmed by 0 bases and 3 bases, with 9 bases remaining between them. The CDR3 sequence is 14 residues long. The CDR3 protein is CASSLEGEDTEAFF. In DNA, the CDR3 is TGCGCCAGCAGCTTGGAAGGGGAGGACACTGAAGCTTTCTTT.

This clonotype has at least ten counts. The CDR3 region has the DNA TGTGCCACCAGTGACCCCTCAGCTCAATCCTACGAGCAGTACTTC. Protein product: CATSDPSAQSYEQYF. This rearrangement joins TRBV24-1 to TRBJ2-7; D unresolved. V was shortened by 4 bases and J by 1 base, with 13 bases between the two germline ends. The CDR3 contains 15 residues. CDR1 KGHDR and CDR2 SFDVKD come from the germline V gene.

This clonotype has more than one count but fewer than ten. The chain joins TRBV15 to TRBJ2-7; 9 bases are shared with TRBD1. The CDR3 runs 14 residues. V shed 5 bases and J 5 bases; nucleotides not matched to a gene: 7. CDR1 LNHNV and CDR2 YYDKDF come from the germline V gene (reference sequence). CDR3 DNA sequence: TGTGCCACCAGCGCGGGACAGGGCGCGAACGAGCAGTACTTC. Protein: CATSAGQGANEQYF.